Given below is one T cell receptor beta chain in context. No antigen is known for it. Some clones are missing from TCRdb's copy, which holds only in-frame ones; the method was immunoSEQ multiplex PCR. Among about 680,000 clones listed, around 90% were seen once. As to treatment: some 20 received Ad26.COV2.S at low or high dose, single or two shots; about 5 received placebo; per-sample allocation not given. Specimens were obtained on day 63 following the first vaccine or placebo injection. The data were obtained in a study of Ad26.COV2.S vaccination and SARS-CoV-2 variants. Across the whole study: Once or twice, 56 days apart, Ad26.COV2.S was delivered intramuscularly. Broader study findings: Considerable breadth of spike-specific CD8+ and CD4+ T cell responses has reportedly been documented following vaccination.

The material sequenced was peripheral blood, taken in a trial of Ad26.COV2.S vaccine versus placebo. This receptor was obtained from a person aged 18-60 years who received the Ad26.COV2.S COVID-19 vaccine or a placebo.

DNA of the CDR3: TGTGCCAGCAGCCTAACTCCGGGACAGGGAGGGGCTTTCTTT. It specifies CASSLTPGQGGAFF. The V call is TRBV7-6, the J call TRBJ1-1, with 9 bases lining up with TRBD1. After removal of 5 bases from V and 11 bases from J, the junction contained 12 bases not matched to a gene. The CDR3 length is 14 residues. From germline, CDR1 is SGHVS and CDR2 FNYEAQ.